The clone carrying this T cell receptor (beta chain) came up once. The data derive from a study of siplizumab effects on memory and regulatory T cells. Donor pairs, a few in total, had unstimulated naive, memory, effector memory and TEMRA subsets sequenced. Assay used: immunoSEQ multiplex PCR; TCRdb lists only in-frame clones, some missing. The sample has about 56,000 clones, just over 95% seen once. From germline, CDR1 is MNHNS and CDR2 SASEGT. V lost 2 bases and J lost 5, with 6 bases in between. This CDR3 comprises 12 residues. The chain joins TRBV6-1 to TRBJ2-5, with D possibly being TRBD2 (5 bases). Sequenced sample: naive CD8+ T cells sorted from blood. The sequence came from a human donor in good health. The CDR3 DNA follows: TGTGCCAGCAGTGAATGGGAGGAGACCCAGTACTTC. It yields the protein CASSEWEETQYF.